Listed here are 7 T cell receptor beta chains from one sample, sequenced in a study of shared T cell receptors in the human thymus. Some clones are missing from TCRdb's copy, which holds only in-frame ones; the method was immunoSEQ multiplex PCR. The data hold more than 550,000 clones, with roughly 88% observed a single time. This same sample was also taken into another study, of human thymus T cells.

Sequenced material: thymocytes. The receptor source for this set is a girl under three years old with a congenital heart defect.

V and J are TRBV2 and TRBJ1-2; TRBD1 matches 9 bases. This CDR3 comprises 11 residues. J was trimmed by 6 bases and V by 8 bases; bases with no gene match: 1. The V gene's germline CDR1 is SNHLY and CDR2 FYNNEI. CDR3 nucleotides: TGTGCCAGCGGGACAGGGAATGGCTACACCTTC. Translation gives CASGTGNGYTF.

This chain uses TRBV18 with TRBJ2-4, with 9 bases that match TRBD1. Germline V CDR1 and CDR2: KGHSH, LQKENI. This CDR3 is built from 16 residues. After removal of 3 bases from V and 7 bases from J, the junction contained 10 bases not matched to a gene. The CDR3 region has the DNA TGTGCCAGCTCACCTCGCCGGACAGGGGAGAAGAACATTCAGTACTTC. Translated: CASSPRRTGEKNIQYF.

The chain joins TRBV7-8 to TRBJ1-1, with D possibly matching TRBD1 (5 bases). The V gene lost 0 bases and the J gene lost 3 bases, with 11 bases spanning the gap. CDR1 is SGHVS and CDR2 is FQNEAQ in the germline V gene. The CDR3 contains 15 residues. The CDR3 is CASSLAYRPDTEAFF. CDR3 DNA: TGTGCCAGCAGCTTAGCTTACAGGCCTGACACTGAAGCTTTCTTT.

V gene TRBV5-6 combines with J gene TRBJ2-7, with a weak D call TRBD2 (5 bases). This CDR3 spans 14 amino acids. Trimming took 4 bases from V and 0 from J, leaving 11 bases between them. In germline, CDR1 is SGHDT, CDR2 YYEEEE. CDR3 nucleotide sequence: TGTGCCAGCAGCAGTGCGGGCGGCTCCTACGAGCAGTACTTC. It codes for CASSSAGGSYEQYF.

The CDR3 region is CASSSGKADGYTF. The CDR3 DNA reads as TGTGCCAGCAGTTCCGGGAAGGCGGATGGCTACACCTTC. The V call is TRBV27, the J call TRBJ1-2; D uncertain. Trimming left V 4 bases short and J 6 bases short, with 12 bases between. Germline lookup yields CDR1 MNHEY and CDR2 SMNVEV (reference sequence). The length of the CDR3 is 13 residues.

The V gene is TRBV14, the J gene TRBJ1-2, with TRBD1 as a possible D gene (5 bases). This CDR3 has 15 amino acids. Trimming cost V 4 bases and J 3 bases, with 15 bases left between them. Germline-derived CDR1 and CDR2 are SGHDN and FVKESK. The CDR3 is CASSRETDNHYGYTF. The CDR3 bases are TGTGCCAGCAGCCGAGAGACAGATAACCACTATGGCTACACCTTC.

The chain employs TRBV7-8 and TRBJ2-3, with D perhaps matching TRBD1 (5 bases). This CDR3 spans 16 amino acids. Germline CDR1 SGHVS, CDR2 FQNEAQ. The V and J ends lost 2 bases and 1 base respectively, with 13 bases between them. DNA of the CDR3: TGTGCCAGCAGCTTAAGAAGGGGCATGGGCACAGATACGCAGTATTTT. As protein: CASSLRRGMGTDTQYF. The complete variable domain, with remaining parts taken from reference TRBV7-8 and TRBJ2-3, reads GAGVSQSPRYKVAKRGQDVALRCDPISGHVSLFWYQQALGQGPEFLTYFQNEAQLDKSGLPSDRFFAERPEGSVSTLKIQRTQQEDSAVYLCASSLRRGMGTDTQYFGPGTRLTVL.